This T cell receptor (beta chain) is from a study of cytomegalovirus exposure and HLA in healthy donors. The PCR employed 60 Vbeta primers together with 13 Jbeta primers. Sequencing used immunoSEQ multiplex PCR; TCRdb keeps in-frame clones, though not all of them. The sample lists about 94,000 clones; roughly three fifths were seen once. This clone is a singleton in its sample. The target antigen is unknown. Study-wide points: The study listed under 200 cytomegalovirus-associated TCR beta chains. Later analysis demonstrated an association between a missense DCLRE1C variant and TCR beta V- and J-gene trimming. Rarity held for most TCR sequences, but there were some public TCRs that occurred in many donors. A later analysis linked some 17,000 TCR beta sequences to HLA alleles at 0.05 false discovery rate.

Per germline, CDR1 MNHEY and CDR2 SVGAGI. The CDR3 loop spans 15 amino acids. V was clipped by 5 bases and J by 7 bases, with 21 bases between them. This TCR was sampled from a young man in good health and CMV-seronegative. V gene TRBV6-5 combines with J gene TRBJ2-7; TRBD1 is a possible D gene (6 bases). The sequencing sample was made of PBMCs. The CDR3 nucleotides read TGTGCCAGCAGTAGCAGGGGCGTCCCGACGTGGGAGCAGTACTTC. Its translation: CASSSRGVPTWEQYF.